Below, 16 T cell receptor beta chains from the same sample are listed, as sequenced in a study of beta chain features in type 1 diabetes. Broader study findings: Moderately but significantly shorter TCRB CDR3s were found in Type 1 diabetes patients in all four CD4+ subsets.

TCRB transcripts that were expressed got sequenced, as all of the isolated RNA had been reverse transcribed. Sequencing was performed with immunoSEQ multiplex PCR; in TCRdb, only in-frame clones are kept and a portion is missing. There are 640,000 or so clones in the sample; over 10% occur only once, and 0.022% lies in the top ten. For these receptors, no antigen is known. The source material was naive CD4+ T cells from blood. The source of these receptors is a man between 18 and 35 years old with type 1 diabetes.

The gene calls are TRBV2 and TRBJ1-2; no clear D gene. The CDR3 contains 14 residues. Germline V lookup: CDR1 SNHLY, CDR2 FYNNEI. The V end was cut by 4 bases, the J end by 0 bases, with 9 bases between. DNA of the CDR3: TGTGCCAGCAGTGTCGTAGATCCTAACTATGGCTACACCTTC. Translated, it gives CASSVVDPNYGYTF.

This rearrangement joins TRBV10-3 to TRBJ2-1; D might be TRBD1 or TRBD2, each matching 5 bases. The CDR3 runs 15 residues. The germline V and J ends were trimmed by 4 bases and 7 bases, with 17 bases remaining between them. Germline-derived CDR1 and CDR2 are ENHRY and SYGVKD. CDR3 sequence: CAISAGTAVGNEQFF. Here the CDR3 DNA reads TGTGCCATCAGTGCAGGGACCGCTGTCGGGAATGAGCAGTTCTTC.

V and J are TRBV5-6 and TRBJ2-3; D call uncertain. Germline values: CDR1 SGHDT, CDR2 YYEEEE. The V end was cut by 2 bases, the J end by 5 bases, with 21 bases between. This CDR3 comprises 17 residues. The CDR3 nucleotides read TGTGCCAGCAGCTTTATCCCGGGCAACTCATGGGGAGATACGCAGTATTTT. This encodes CASSFIPGNSWGDTQYF.

This clone has only a few counts. The chain couples TRBV30 to TRBJ1-5, with a possible D match to TRBD1 (5 bases). This CDR3 region has 13 residues. Germline CDR1 GTSNPN, CDR2 SVGIG (reference sequence). The V and J ends lost 1 base and 8 bases respectively, with 12 bases between them. CDR3 in amino acids: CAWSEQGPEPQHF. The DNA for the CDR3 is TGTGCCTGGAGTGAGCAGGGCCCGGAGCCCCAGCATTTT. Variable domain in full (rest from reference TRBV30 and TRBJ1-5): SQTIHQWPATLVQPVGSPLSLECTVEGTSNPNLYWYRQAAGRGLQLLFYSVGIGQISSEVPQNLSASRPQDRQFILSSKKLLLSDSGFYLCAWSEQGPEPQHFGDGTRLSIL.

In regard to this clone: This CDR3 is also generated by other DNA sequences in the sample. The V call is TRBV7-8, the J call TRBJ1-4; D may be TRBD1 (5 bases). Trimming took off 3 bases at V and 4 bases at J, with 9 bases between the two ends. Germline assignment: CDR1 SGHVS and CDR2 FQNEAQ. The CDR3 has 14 residues. This CDR3 is CASSLGRINEKLFF. The CDR3 region has the DNA TGTGCCAGCAGCTTGGGACGGATTAATGAAAAACTGTTTTTT.

J is TRBJ2-2 and V is TRBV27; the D gene is possibly TRBD1 (6 bases). V dropped 7 bases and J dropped 4 bases, with 13 bases sitting between them. Germline V gene lookup returns CDR1 MNHEY and CDR2 SMNVEV (reference sequence). CDR3 length equals 14 residues. The chain's CDR3 is CASIGGQLTGELFF. CDR3 nucleotide sequence: TGTGCCAGCATTGGGGGACAACTCACCGGGGAGCTGTTTTTT.

J is TRBJ2-6 and V is TRBV28; D gene ambiguous. CDR1 and CDR2 (germline): MDHEN, SYDVKM. Trimming shortened V by 7 bases and J by 1 base, and 8 bases separated the two germline ends. The CDR3 totals 14 residues. The CDR3 DNA is TGTGCCAGCACAACCCCGTCTGGGGCCAACGTCCTGACTTTC. Protein product: CASTTPSGANVLTF.

This clone occurred a few times. The J gene is TRBJ2-7, the V gene TRBV10-3, with D maybe TRBD2 (6 bases). Trimming removed 0 bases from V and 6 bases from J, with 18 bases in between. The CDR3 has 16 amino acids. Germline values: CDR1 ENHRY, CDR2 SYGVKD. CDR3 amino acids: CAISESVAEGRSEQYF. The CDR3, as DNA: TGTGCCATCAGTGAGTCGGTCGCGGAGGGAAGGAGCGAGCAGTACTTC.

This clone was detected only a few times. The chain couples TRBV28 to TRBJ1-5; D gene unclear. Trimming removed 10 bases at V and 10 bases at J, with 17 bases between. The CDR3 runs 12 residues. Germline CDR1 is MDHEN and CDR2 is SYDVKM. CDR3 DNA: TGTGCCACAATGTTCGGTGCCCTACCCCAGCATTTT. Translation: CATMFGALPQHF.

There are a few counts of this clone. The chain carries TRBV6-5 and TRBJ2-2; 7 bases are a match to TRBD1. Unmatched junction bases numbered 6, after V lost 7 bases and J lost 4 bases. CDR3 length: 14 amino acids. Germline loops: CDR1 MNHEY, CDR2 SVGAGI. CDR3 coding DNA: TGTGCCAGCATCCGACAGGGTGGCACCGGGGAGCTGTTTTTT. Its protein product is CASIRQGGTGELFF.

This clone was seen more than once but under ten times. The genes are TRBV30 and TRBJ2-1; tentatively, D is TRBD1 or TRBD2 (5 bases each). In germline, CDR1 is GTSNPN, CDR2 SVGIG (reference sequence). The V gene lost 8 bases and the J gene lost 3 bases, with 8 bases spanning the gap. The CDR3 runs to 11 residues. For the CDR3, the DNA is TGTGCCCGGGGCGTCTACAATGAGCAGTTCTTC. This sequence encodes CARGVYNEQFF.

In this sample, this clone turned up a few times. J is TRBJ1-1 and V is TRBV7-9, with a tentative D call TRBD1 (5 bases). V was clipped by 1 base and J by 4 bases, with 13 bases between them. The CDR3 loop spans 15 amino acids. CDR1 and CDR2 (germline): SEHNR, FQNEAQ (reference sequence). The CDR3 DNA is TGTGCCAGCAGCTTAGAAGGGGCGTTCGGCACTGAAGCTTTCTTT. It specifies CASSLEGAFGTEAFF.

The chain employs TRBV10-3 and TRBJ2-5; D is ambiguous. The CDR3 totals 14 residues. Trimming left V 1 base short and J 5 bases short, with 11 bases between. From germline, CDR1 is ENHRY and CDR2 SYGVKD. The CDR3 nucleotides are TGTGCCATCAGTGAGTGGGCCCAAGGGGAGACCCAGTACTTC. This sequence encodes CAISEWAQGETQYF.

The chain employs TRBV7-2 and TRBJ1-2; 9 bases are shared with TRBD1. V trimming: 8 bases; J trimming: 2 bases; junction bases outside the gene matches: 6. Germline loops: CDR1 SGHTA, CDR2 FQGNSA. The CDR3 totals 14 residues. The CDR3 is CASAPGTGNYGYTF. CDR3 sequence (DNA): TGTGCCAGCGCCCCCGGGACAGGGAACTATGGCTACACCTTC.

To note about this clone: Within the sample, other DNA sequences also encode this same CDR3. The chain couples TRBV9 to TRBJ2-3; D is undetermined. The CDR3 is 13 residues long. From germline, CDR1 is SGDLS and CDR2 YYNGEE. V was shortened by 2 bases and J by 0 bases, with 4 bases between the two germline ends. The CDR3 is CASSVLSTDTQYF. As DNA, the CDR3 is TGTGCCAGCAGCGTGTTAAGCACAGATACGCAGTATTTT. Full variable domain (rest looked up from reference TRBV9 and TRBJ2-3): DSGVTQTPKHLITATGQRVTLRCSPRSGDLSVYWYQQSLDQGLQFLIQYYNGEERAKGNILERFSAQQFPDLHSELNLSSLELGDSALYFCASSVLSTDTQYFGPGTRLTVL.

The sample holds a few counts of this clone. The genes are TRBV27 and TRBJ2-6; D is tentatively TRBD1 or TRBD2 (5 bases each). With 7 bases removed from V and 12 bases from J, the gap between germline ends came to 25 bases. The germline V gene encodes CDR1 MNHEY and CDR2 SMNVEV (reference sequence). The CDR3 extends over 16 amino acids. Here the CDR3 DNA reads TGTGCCAGCACCTCTATTTTGGGACCCGCCTCCACCGTCCTGACTTTC. Translating gives CASTSILGPASTVLTF.